This T cell receptor (beta chain) was identified in a study of shared clonotypes between healthy human individuals. For the study at large: Each donor had three CD4 naive, three CD4 memory, two CD8 naive and one CD8 memory plate.

Whole-study findings and limits: Though the depth was large, rarefaction showed that sorted-subset sequencing was incomplete.

The authors distributed each subset's genomic DNA evenly over several immunoSEQ plates. The data were produced by immunoSEQ multiplex PCR, yet TCRdb's version contains in-frame clones alone and is incomplete. The sample consists of over a million clones, about 96% of them appearing once. CDR1 and CDR2 from the germline V gene are MNHNS and SASEGT. The CDR3 is 14 amino acids. Between the trimmed V and J ends, which lost 0 bases and 4 bases, there was a span of 6 bases. Notes on this clone: Its target is unknown.

Sequencing was performed on naive CD4+ T cells sorted from blood. Subset described: CD45RA+ positively selected. V and J are TRBV6-1 and TRBJ1-4; D is unclear. The sequence came from a man between 25 and 39 years old in good health. The DNA of the CDR3 is TGTGCCAGCAGTGAAGCGGCCGTTAATGAAAAACTGTTTTTT. Translating it yields CASSEAAVNEKLFF.